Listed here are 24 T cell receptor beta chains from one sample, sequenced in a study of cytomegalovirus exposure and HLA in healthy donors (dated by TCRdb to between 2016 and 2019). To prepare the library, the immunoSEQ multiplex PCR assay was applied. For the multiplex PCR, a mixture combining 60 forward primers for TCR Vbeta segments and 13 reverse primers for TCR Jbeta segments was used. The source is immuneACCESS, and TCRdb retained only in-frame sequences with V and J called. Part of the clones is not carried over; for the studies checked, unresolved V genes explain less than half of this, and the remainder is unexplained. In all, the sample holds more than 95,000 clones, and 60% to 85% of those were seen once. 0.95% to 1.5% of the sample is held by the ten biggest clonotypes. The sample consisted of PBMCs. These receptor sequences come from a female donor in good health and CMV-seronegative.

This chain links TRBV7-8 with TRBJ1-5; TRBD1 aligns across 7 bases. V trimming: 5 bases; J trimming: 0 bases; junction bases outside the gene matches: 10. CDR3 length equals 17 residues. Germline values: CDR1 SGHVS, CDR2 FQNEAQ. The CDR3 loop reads CASSLDRTTYSNQPQHF. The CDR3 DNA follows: TGTGCCAGCAGCCTGGACAGGACGACCTATAGCAATCAGCCCCAGCATTTT.

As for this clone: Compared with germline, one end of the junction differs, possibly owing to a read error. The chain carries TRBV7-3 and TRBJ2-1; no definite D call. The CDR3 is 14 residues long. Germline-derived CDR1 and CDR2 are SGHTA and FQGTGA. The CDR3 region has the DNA TGTGCCAGCAGCCTAACCGGTAGCTACAATGAGCAGTTCTTC. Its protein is CASSLTGSYNEQFF.

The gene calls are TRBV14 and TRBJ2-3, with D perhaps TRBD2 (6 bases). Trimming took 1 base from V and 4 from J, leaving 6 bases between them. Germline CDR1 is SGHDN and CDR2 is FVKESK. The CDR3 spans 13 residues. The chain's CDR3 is CASSQGLADTQYF. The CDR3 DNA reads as TGTGCCAGCAGCCAAGGACTAGCAGATACGCAGTATTTT.

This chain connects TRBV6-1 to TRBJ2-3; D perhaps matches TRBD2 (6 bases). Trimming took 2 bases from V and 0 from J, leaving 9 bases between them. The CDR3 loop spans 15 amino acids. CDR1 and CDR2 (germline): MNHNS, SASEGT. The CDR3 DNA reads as TGTGCCAGCAGTGAACTAGCGTCTAGCACAGATACGCAGTATTTT. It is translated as CASSELASSTDTQYF.

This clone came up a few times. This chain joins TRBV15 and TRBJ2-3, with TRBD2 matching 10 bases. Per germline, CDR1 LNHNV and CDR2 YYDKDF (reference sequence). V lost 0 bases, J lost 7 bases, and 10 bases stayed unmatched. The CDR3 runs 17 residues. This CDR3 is CATSRDLASGSANTQYF. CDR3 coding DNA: TGTGCCACCAGCAGAGATCTGGCTAGCGGGAGCGCAAATACGCAGTATTTT.

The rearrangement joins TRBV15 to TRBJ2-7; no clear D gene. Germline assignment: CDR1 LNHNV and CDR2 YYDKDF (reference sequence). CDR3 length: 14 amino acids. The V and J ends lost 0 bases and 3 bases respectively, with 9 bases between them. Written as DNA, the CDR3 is TGTGCCACCAGCAGAGATAGCAGAAGCTACGAGCAGTACTTC. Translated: CATSRDSRSYEQYF.

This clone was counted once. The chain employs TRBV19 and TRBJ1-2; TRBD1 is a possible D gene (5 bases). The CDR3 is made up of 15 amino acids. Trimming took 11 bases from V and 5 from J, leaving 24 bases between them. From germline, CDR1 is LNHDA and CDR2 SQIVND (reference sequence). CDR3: CASTVMGQAAYGYTF. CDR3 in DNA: TGTGCCTCCACGGTAATGGGGCAGGCTGCGTATGGCTACACCTTC.

The CDR3 DNA is TGTGCCAGCAGCCAAGTCAGTTTCGCAGGTGCCCTTCAAGAGACCCAGTACTTC. Residues: CASSQVSFAGALQETQYF. This chain uses TRBV4-2 with TRBJ2-5; D call uncertain. Per the germline V gene, CDR1 is LGHNA and CDR2 is YNFKEQ. This CDR3 has 18 residues. The V end lost 1 base, the J end lost 2 bases, and 20 bases lay between the germline ends.

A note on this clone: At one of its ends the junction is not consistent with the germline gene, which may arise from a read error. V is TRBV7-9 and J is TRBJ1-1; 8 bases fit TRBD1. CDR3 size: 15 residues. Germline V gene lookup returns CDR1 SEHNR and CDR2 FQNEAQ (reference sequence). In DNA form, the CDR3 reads TGTTCCAGCAGGACAGGGCCGGGGTATAACACTGAAGCTTTCTTT. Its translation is CSSRTGPGYNTEAFF.

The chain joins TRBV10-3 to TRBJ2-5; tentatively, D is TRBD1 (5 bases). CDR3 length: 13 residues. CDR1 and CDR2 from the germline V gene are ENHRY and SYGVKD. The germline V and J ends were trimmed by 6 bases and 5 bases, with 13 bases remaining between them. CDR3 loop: CAIRSTELETQYF. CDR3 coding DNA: TGTGCCATCAGGTCGACAGAACTGGAGACCCAGTACTTC.

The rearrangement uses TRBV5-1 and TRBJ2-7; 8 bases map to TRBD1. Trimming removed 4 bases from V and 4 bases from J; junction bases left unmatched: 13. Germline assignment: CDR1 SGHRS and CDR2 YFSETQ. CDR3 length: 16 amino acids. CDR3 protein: CASSHTRQGTRYEQYF. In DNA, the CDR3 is TGCGCCAGCAGCCACACGCGACAGGGGACACGGTACGAGCAGTACTTC.

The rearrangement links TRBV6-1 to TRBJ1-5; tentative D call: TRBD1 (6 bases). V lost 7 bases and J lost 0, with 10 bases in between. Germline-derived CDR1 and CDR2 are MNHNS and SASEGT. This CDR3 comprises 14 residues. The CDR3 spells CASTGEISNQPQHF. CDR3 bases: TGTGCCAGCACAGGGGAGATTAGCAATCAGCCCCAGCATTTT.

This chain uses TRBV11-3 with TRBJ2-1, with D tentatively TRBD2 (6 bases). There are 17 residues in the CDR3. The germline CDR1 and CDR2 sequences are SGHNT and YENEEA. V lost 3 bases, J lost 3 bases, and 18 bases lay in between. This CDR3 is CASSLGSGSSGYNEQFF. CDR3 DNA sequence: TGTGCCAGCAGCTTGGGTTCCGGGAGTAGTGGCTACAATGAGCAGTTCTTC.

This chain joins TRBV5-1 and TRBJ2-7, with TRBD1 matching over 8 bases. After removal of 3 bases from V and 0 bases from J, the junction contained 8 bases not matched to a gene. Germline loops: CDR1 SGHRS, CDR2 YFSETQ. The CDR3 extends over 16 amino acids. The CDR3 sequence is CASSYLSTGDSYEQYF. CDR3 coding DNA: TGCGCCAGCAGCTATCTTTCGACAGGGGACTCCTACGAGCAGTACTTC.

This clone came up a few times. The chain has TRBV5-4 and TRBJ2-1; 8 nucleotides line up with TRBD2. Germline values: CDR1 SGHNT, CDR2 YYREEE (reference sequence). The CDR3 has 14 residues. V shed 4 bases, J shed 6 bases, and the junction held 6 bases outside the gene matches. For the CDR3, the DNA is TGTGCCAGCAGCCCACTAGCGGAGCTCAATGAGCAGTTCTTC. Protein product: CASSPLAELNEQFF. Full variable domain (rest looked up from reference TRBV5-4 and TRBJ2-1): ETGVTQSPTHLIKTRGQQVTLRCSSQSGHNTVSWYQQALGQGPQFIFQYYREEENGRGNFPPRFSGLQFPNYSSELNVNALELDDSALYLCASSPLAELNEQFFGPGTRLTVL.

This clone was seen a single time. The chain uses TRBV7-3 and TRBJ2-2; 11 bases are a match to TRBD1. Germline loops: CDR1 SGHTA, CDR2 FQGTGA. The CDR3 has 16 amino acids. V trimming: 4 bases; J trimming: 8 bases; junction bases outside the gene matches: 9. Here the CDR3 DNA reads TGTGCCAGCAGCTCCGGGACAGGGGGGCGATATGGGGAGCTGTTTTTT. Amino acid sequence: CASSSGTGGRYGELFF.

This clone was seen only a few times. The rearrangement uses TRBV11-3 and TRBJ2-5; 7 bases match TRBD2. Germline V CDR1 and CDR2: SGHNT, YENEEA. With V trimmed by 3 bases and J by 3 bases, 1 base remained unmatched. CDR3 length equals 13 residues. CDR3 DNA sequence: TGTGCCAGCAGCTTCGGGAGGAAAGAGACCCAGTACTTC. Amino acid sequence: CASSFGRKETQYF.

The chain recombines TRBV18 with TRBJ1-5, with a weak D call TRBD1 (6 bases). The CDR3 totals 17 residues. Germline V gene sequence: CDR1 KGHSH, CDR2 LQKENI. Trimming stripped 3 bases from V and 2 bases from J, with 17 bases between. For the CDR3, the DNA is TGTGCCAGCTCACCGATGTTTTTTCGGACAGGCAATCAGCCCCAGCATTTT. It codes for CASSPMFFRTGNQPQHF.

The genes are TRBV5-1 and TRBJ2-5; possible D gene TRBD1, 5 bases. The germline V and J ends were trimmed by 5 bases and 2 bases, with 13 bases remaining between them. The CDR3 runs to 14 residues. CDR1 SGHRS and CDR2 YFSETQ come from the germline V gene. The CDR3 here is CASRIGQIQETQYF. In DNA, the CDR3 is TGCGCCAGCAGGATCGGACAAATTCAAGAGACCCAGTACTTC.

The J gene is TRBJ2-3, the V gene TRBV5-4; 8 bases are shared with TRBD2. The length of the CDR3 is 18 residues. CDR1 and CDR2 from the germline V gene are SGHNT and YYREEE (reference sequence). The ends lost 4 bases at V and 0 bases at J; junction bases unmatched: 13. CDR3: CASSPGVSSGPSTDTQYF. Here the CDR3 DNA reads TGTGCCAGCAGCCCTGGGGTCTCTAGCGGGCCAAGCACAGATACGCAGTATTTT.

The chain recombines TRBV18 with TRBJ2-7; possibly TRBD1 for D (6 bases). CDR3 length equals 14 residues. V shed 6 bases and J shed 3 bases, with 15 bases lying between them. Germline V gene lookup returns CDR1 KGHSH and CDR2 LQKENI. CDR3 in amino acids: CASSRRDTFYEQYF. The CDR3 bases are TGTGCCAGCTCCCGCCGGGACACTTTCTACGAGCAGTACTTC.

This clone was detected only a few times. The CDR3 sequence: CATDSVSNSPLHF. CDR3 nucleotide sequence: TGTGCCACCGACAGTGTCTCCAACTCACCCCTCCACTTT. This rearrangement joins TRBV6-1 to TRBJ1-6; TRBD1 might be the D (5 bases). Trimming pared 10 bases from V and 10 bases from J, leaving 17 bases between. CDR3 length equals 13 residues. Germline CDR1 MNHNS, CDR2 SASEGT.

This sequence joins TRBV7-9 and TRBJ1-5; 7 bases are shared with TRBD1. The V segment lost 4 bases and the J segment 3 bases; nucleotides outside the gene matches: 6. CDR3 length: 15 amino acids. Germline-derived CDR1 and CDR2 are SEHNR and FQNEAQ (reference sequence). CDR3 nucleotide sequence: TGTGCCAGCAGCTCTGCCGGGACAGACAATCAGCCCCAGCATTTT. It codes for CASSSAGTDNQPQHF.

CDR3 bases: TGCGCCAGCAGCTTCGGGGGAGAATACGAGCAGTACTTC. Translating it yields CASSFGGEYEQYF. This sequence joins TRBV5-1 and TRBJ2-7, with D possibly TRBD2 on 6 matching bases. CDR1 and CDR2 from the germline V gene are SGHRS and YFSETQ. The CDR3 loop spans 13 amino acids. With 2 bases removed from V and 4 bases from J, the gap between germline ends came to 10 bases.